The TCR beta chain described here comes from a study of breast tumors, draining lymph nodes, adjacent tissues listed by TCRdb under 2016. Regarding the study in general: TCR beta repertoires were compared across tumor, adjacent nontumor tissue and axillary lymph nodes obtained from breast cancer patients. In human breast cancer, the study set out to assess how tumor, surrounding tissue and draining lymph node repertoires relate to one another and whether T cells might be exchanged between them. General study outcomes and caveats: Rather than being directly demonstrated, the conclusion that tumor T cells originate in lymph nodes was presented as consistent with a hypothesis. Tumor and nontumor tissue repertoires were significantly more similar in luminal-like than in basal-like breast cancer. Tumor T-cell repertoires showed less diversity than lymph node repertoires and more diversity than nontumor tissue repertoires, and tumor T-cell repertoires showed preferential V and J gene usage. The data were judged consistent with most tumor T cells deriving from the lymph node and then expanding within tumor tissue.

The axillary draining lymph nodes of breast cancer patients were the source of the lymph node samples. CDR1 DFQATT and CDR2 SNEGSKA are derived from the germline V gene (reference sequence). Trimming costs V 5 bases and J 11 bases, and their ends lie 15 bases apart. Measured from the cysteine to the phenylalanine, the CDR3 is 11 residues long. Only the CDR3 DNA is retained, 33 bases long and in frame from the first base. The sequencer was an Illumina HiSeq 2000. Multiplex PCR amplification was used to generate the TCR beta chain libraries. High-throughput sequencing was used to analyze the amplified TCR beta chain products. TCRdb trimmed the raw reads at Q25, called clones with MiXCR and kept productive beta chains. Rows are combined by CDR3 protein, so each entry shows the most common genes and DNA. The sample table contains about 230,000 distinct CDR3 sequences; only one count was recorded for about 32% of them. About 1.4% of the sample is held by the ten biggest clonotypes.

Only a few counts were recorded for this clonotype. This clone's antigen is unknown. Per-base qualities were not stored, and no clone one base away is much larger. Material for sequencing was axillary lymph node tissue. This clonotype was obtained from a female donor with breast cancer. Some clones in this sample may be carry-over from other donors' samples. The chain is encoded by TRBV20-1 joined to TRBJ1-1; matching of 5 bases hints at TRBD1 as the D gene. The CDR3 protein: CSASPIRAAFF. The nucleotide sequence reads TGCAGTGCTTCCCCCATCAGGGCGGCTTTCTTT.